This TCR beta chain was captured by sequencing in a study of CD8 T cells in ankylosing spondylitis. Quantitative 5'-RACE with molecular barcodes produced the TCR beta libraries. Each CDR3 protein gets one entry after TCRdb re-called the 5' RACE reads with MiXCR. The sample consists of about 150,000 distinct CDR3 sequences, 25% to 35% of them appearing once. This clonotype was recorded many times. Its matching antigen is unknown. General study points: Relatively scarce in peripheral blood, disease-linked clones were CD8+. According to the report, clones linked to the disease were significantly enriched in matched synovial fluid samples taken from ankylosing spondylitis patients.

The sample taken for sequencing was synovial fluid, either unsorted or a sorted T cell fraction (not recorded which). The receptor comes from a male donor with ankylosing spondylitis.

CDR3 in DNA: TGCGCCAGCAGCCAGGTCCGTCGCACAGATACGCAGTATTTT. Translation: CASSQVRRTDTQYF. The chain couples TRBV4-1 to TRBJ2-3; no reliable D call. The germline V and J ends were trimmed by 3 bases and 1 base, with 8 bases remaining between them. This CDR3 comprises 14 residues. CDR1 is MGHRA and CDR2 is YSYEKL in the germline V gene.